A single sample gave rise to the 30 T cell receptor beta chains below, sequenced in a study of T cell responses to AZD1222 COVID-19 vaccine. Profiled with immunoSEQ multiplex PCR; TCRdb holds only in-frame clones, not every one. The sample gives roughly 79,000 clones, roughly nine tenths of which show up once; roughly 6.8% is in the top ten. This sample comprised peripheral blood, obtained on day 0 of MenACWY control vaccination. The receptors here all came from an adult in good health.

The V and J genes are TRBV28 and TRBJ1-5; 8 bases align to TRBD1. Per the germline V gene, CDR1 is MDHEN and CDR2 is SYDVKM. CDR3 length equals 16 residues. Trimming removed 4 bases from V and 5 bases from J; junction bases left unmatched: 10. CDR3 amino acids: CASSSPSGTGYQPQHF. CDR3 DNA: TGTGCCAGCAGTTCCCCCTCCGGGACAGGCTATCAGCCCCAGCATTTT.

In its sample, this clone was seen once. This chain uses TRBV18 with TRBJ2-7, with 10 bases lining up with TRBD2. This CDR3 has 14 amino acids. With 2 bases clipped from V and 2 bases from J, the junction kept 0 bases outside the gene matches. The V gene's germline CDR1 is KGHSH and CDR2 LQKENI. The CDR3 is CASSPGTSAYEQYF. In DNA form, the CDR3 reads TGTGCCAGCTCACCAGGGACTAGCGCCTACGAGCAGTACTTC.

This chain connects TRBV28 to TRBJ2-7, with TRBD1 matching over 11 bases. The CDR3 extends over 16 amino acids. With 5 bases clipped from V and 6 bases from J, the junction kept 12 bases outside the gene matches. Germline CDR1 is MDHEN and CDR2 is SYDVKM. CDR3 sequence: CASSRRTGGLLVEQYF. CDR3 DNA: TGTGCCAGCAGTCGCAGGACAGGGGGCCTTTTAGTCGAGCAGTACTTC.

V and J are TRBV7-3 and TRBJ2-5; TRBD2 agrees at 7 bases. The germline V gene has CDR1 SGHTA and CDR2 FQGTGA. V trimming: 2 bases; J trimming: 5 bases; junction bases outside the gene matches: 8. CDR3 length: 15 residues. CDR3 amino acids: CASSLSSGPGETQYF. The CDR3 region has the DNA TGTGCCAGCAGCTTATCTAGCGGACCTGGGGAGACCCAGTACTTC.

CDR3 sequence reads: CASSQEGSGRNEQFF. The CDR3, as DNA: TGCGCCAGCAGCCAAGAAGGTAGCGGGAGAAATGAGCAGTTCTTC. The gene calls are TRBV4-1 and TRBJ2-1, with 9 positions matching TRBD2. The V gene's germline CDR1 is MGHRA and CDR2 YSYEKL. V lost 0 bases, J lost 7 bases, and 4 bases stayed unmatched. CDR3 length: 15 residues.

The chain links TRBV6-5 to TRBJ2-1; 14 bases align to TRBD2. The germline CDR1 and CDR2 sequences are MNHEY and SVGAGI. V trimming: 5 bases; J trimming: 8 bases; junction bases outside the gene matches: 5. The CDR3 runs to 15 residues. CDR3 residues: CASSRGTSGSYEQFF. The CDR3 DNA reads TGTGCCAGCAGTCGGGGGACTAGCGGGAGCTATGAGCAGTTCTTC.

The CDR3 loop is CAISETGVSYEQYF. For the CDR3, the DNA is TGTGCCATCAGTGAAACAGGGGTCTCCTACGAGCAGTACTTC. The V gene is TRBV10-3, the J gene TRBJ2-7; 7 positions agree with TRBD1. The ends lost 3 bases at V and 0 bases at J; junction bases unmatched: 2. The CDR3 is 14 residues long. Looked up from germline, CDR1 is ENHRY and CDR2 is SYGVKD.

The V gene is TRBV6-6, the J gene TRBJ1-4; no definite D call. The CDR3 totals 12 residues. V shed 0 bases and J shed 7 bases, with 3 bases lying between them. The germline V gene encodes CDR1 MNHNY and CDR2 SVGAGI (reference sequence). In DNA form, the CDR3 reads TGTGCCAGCAGTTACTCCCTTGAAAAACTGTTTTTT. It is translated as CASSYSLEKLFF.

The gene calls are TRBV7-9 and TRBJ2-5, with D possibly matching TRBD1 (5 bases). V was pared by 5 bases and J by 1 base, with 11 bases between. Per the germline V gene, CDR1 is SEHNR and CDR2 is FQNEAQ (reference sequence). The CDR3 runs 14 residues. CDR3 in amino acids: CASSETGIQETQYF. CDR3 DNA sequence: TGTGCCAGCAGCGAAACAGGTATCCAAGAGACCCAGTACTTC.

This clone was observed a single time. This chain uses TRBV7-9 with TRBJ1-6; 7 bases agree with TRBD1. V was clipped by 6 bases and J by 10 bases; unmatched bases: 9. The germline V gene has CDR1 SEHNR and CDR2 FQNEAQ (reference sequence). There are 14 residues in the CDR3. The CDR3 sequence: CASSHPGQNSPLHF. The CDR3 region has the DNA TGTGCCAGCAGTCATCCGGGACAGAACTCACCCCTCCACTTT.

This chain joins TRBV10-1 and TRBJ2-1; unclear D gene. The CDR3 consists of 13 residues. Per germline, CDR1 WNHNN and CDR2 SYGVQD (reference sequence). The V end was cut by 8 bases, the J end by 7 bases, with 15 bases between. CDR3 nucleotide sequence: TGCGCCAGCGGACCCTCTACCACGAATGAGCAGTTCTTC. Its protein is CASGPSTTNEQFF.

The V call is TRBV7-2, the J call TRBJ2-7; D unresolved. CDR3 length equals 15 residues. The V gene lost 3 bases and the J gene lost 0 bases, with 12 bases spanning the gap. The germline gives CDR1 SGHTA, CDR2 FQGNSA. The CDR3 nucleotides read TGTGCCAGCAGCTTTCTCGGCAGTAGCTCCTACGAGCAGTACTTC. Protein: CASSFLGSSSYEQYF.

The rearrangement uses TRBV7-9 and TRBJ2-5; D is possibly TRBD1 or TRBD2 (7 bases each). V gave up 5 bases and J gave up 1 base, with 11 bases separating them. Germline V gene data show CDR1 as SEHNR and CDR2 as FQNEAQ (reference sequence). CDR3 length: 14 residues. The CDR3, as DNA: TGTGCCAGCAGCAGCGGGACAGTCCAAGAGACCCAGTACTTC. Translation gives CASSSGTVQETQYF. The entire variable domain, with the rest obtained from reference TRBV7-9 and TRBJ2-5, is as follows: DTGVSQNPRHKITKRGQNVTFRCDPISEHNRLYWYRQTLGQGPEFLTYFQNEAQLEKSRLLSDRFSAERPKGSFSTLEIQRTEQGDSAMYLCASSSGTVQETQYFGPGTRLLVL.

This chain connects TRBV3-1 (or the pseudogene TRBV3-2) to TRBJ2-5; possible D gene TRBD1, 5 bases. CDR1 LGHDT and CDR2 YNNKEL come from the germline V gene (reference sequence). There are 13 residues in the CDR3. V lost 4 bases, J lost 0 bases, and 6 bases lay in between. DNA for the CDR3: TGTGCCAGCAGCCCGACAGACCAAGAGACCCAGTACTTC. Translated, it gives CASSPTDQETQYF.

The J gene is TRBJ2-7, the V gene TRBV15; 9 nucleotides match TRBD1. The CDR3 length is 15 residues. CDR1 and CDR2 (germline): LNHNV, YYDKDF (reference sequence). The J segment lost 0 bases and the V segment lost 1 base, leaving 1 base of the junction unmatched. CDR3 in amino acids: CATSRVTGGSYEQYF. CDR3 DNA sequence: TGTGCCACCAGCAGAGTGACAGGGGGCTCCTACGAGCAGTACTTC. Filled out from reference TRBV15 and TRBJ2-7, the complete variable domain reads DAMVIQNPRYQVTQFGKPVTLSCSQTLNHNVMYWYQQKSSQAPKLLFHYYDKDFNNEADTPDNFQSRRPNTSFCFLDIRSPGLGDTAMYLCATSRVTGGSYEQYFGPGTRLTVT.

This clone has only a few counts. The chain uses TRBV7-3 and TRBJ1-1; unclear D gene. Germline CDR1 and CDR2: SGHTA and FQGTGA. V gave up 4 bases and J gave up 5 bases, with 14 bases separating them. This CDR3 region has 14 residues. The CDR3 region is CASSYLQTKTEAFF. CDR3 bases: TGTGCCAGCAGCTACCTCCAGACAAAGACTGAAGCTTTCTTT.

The chain joins TRBV6-2 or TRBV6-3 to TRBJ2-3; 8 bases agree with TRBD2. After removal of 0 bases from V and 2 bases from J, the junction contained 1 base not matched to a gene. Germline loops: CDR1 MNHEY, CDR2 SVGEGT. The CDR3 extends over 15 amino acids. The CDR3 loop is CASSYSAGATDTQYF. CDR3 nucleotide sequence: TGTGCCAGCAGTTACTCAGCGGGGGCCACAGATACGCAGTATTTT.

CDR3 region: CASSLGQGAQGEQYF. As DNA, the CDR3 is TGTGCCAGCAGCTTGGGACAGGGGGCGCAGGGCGAGCAGTACTTC. The rearrangement links TRBV7-9 to TRBJ2-7; 12 bases align to TRBD1. The J segment lost 6 bases and the V segment lost 3 bases, leaving 6 bases of the junction unmatched. This CDR3 is built from 15 residues. In germline, CDR1 is SEHNR, CDR2 FQNEAQ (reference sequence).

In DNA form, the CDR3 reads TGTGCCAGCAGCTTGCCTGGGGCAGGGTTTTCTGTCTACACCTTC. As protein: CASSLPGAGFSVYTF. The J gene is TRBJ1-2, the V gene TRBV5-6; D perhaps matches TRBD1 (5 bases). The CDR3 covers 15 residues. V lost 1 base to trimming and J lost 10 bases, with 20 bases between them. Germline values: CDR1 SGHDT, CDR2 YYEEEE. Using reference TRBV5-6 and TRBJ1-2 for the parts outside the CDR3, the full variable domain is DAGVTQSPTHLIKTRGQQVTLRCSPKSGHDTVSWYQQALGQGPQFIFQYYEEEERQRGNFPDRFSGHQFPNYSSELNVNALLLGDSALYLCASSLPGAGFSVYTFGSGTRLTVV.

The rearrangement uses TRBV9 and TRBJ2-5; D remains ambiguous. V was pared by 3 bases and J by 1 base, with 10 bases between. The CDR3 is 14 residues long. Germline lookup yields CDR1 SGDLS and CDR2 YYNGEE. This chain's CDR3 is CASSGPYLQETQYF. In DNA, the CDR3 is TGTGCCAGCAGCGGGCCGTACCTCCAAGAGACCCAGTACTTC.

The chain is built from TRBV4-2 and TRBJ1-2, with TRBD1 identical over 8 bases. The germline V gene encodes CDR1 LGHNA and CDR2 YNFKEQ. CDR3 length: 16 residues. The ends lost 0 bases at V and 7 bases at J; junction bases unmatched: 10. The CDR3 DNA reads TGTGCCAGCAGCCAAGACCACTCGACAGGGGTTGGTGGCTACACCTTC. Its protein product is CASSQDHSTGVGGYTF.

V is TRBV5-5 and J is TRBJ2-7; 7 nucleotides line up with TRBD1. Germline CDR1 and CDR2: SGHKS and YYEKEE (reference sequence). The junction had 5 bases not matched to a gene; V was cut back by 0 bases and J by 5 bases. The CDR3 sequence is 14 residues long. The CDR3: CASSLGDRDNEQYF. The DNA for the CDR3 is TGTGCCAGCAGCTTGGGAGACAGGGATAACGAGCAGTACTTC.

The CDR3 nucleotides read TGCGCCAGCAGCGACCCCCAGGGGGTCTATGGCTACACCTTC. As protein: CASSDPQGVYGYTF. The chain carries TRBV5-1 and TRBJ1-2; 7 bases are a match to TRBD1. The CDR3 is 14 residues long. From germline, CDR1 is SGHRS and CDR2 YFSETQ. Trimming at V came to 4 bases and at J to 4 bases, leaving 7 bases not matched to a gene.

The chain employs TRBV7-8 and TRBJ2-1; D remains unclear. Trimming took off 7 bases at V and 1 base at J, with 5 bases between the two ends. CDR1 is SGHVS, CDR2 FQNEAQ, per germline. CDR3 length equals 12 residues. The CDR3 loop reads CASTSSYNEQFF. DNA for the CDR3: TGTGCCAGCACGTCATCCTACAATGAGCAGTTCTTC. Using reference TRBV7-8 and TRBJ2-1 for the parts outside the CDR3, the full variable domain is GAGVSQSPRYKVAKRGQDVALRCDPISGHVSLFWYQQALGQGPEFLTYFQNEAQLDKSGLPSDRFFAERPEGSVSTLKIQRTQQEDSAVYLCASTSSYNEQFFGPGTRLTVL.

DNA for the CDR3: TGTGCCAGCAATAGGCTGGTTAATGAAAAACTGTTTTTT. It is translated as CASNRLVNEKLFF. J is TRBJ1-4 and V is TRBV2; D unresolved. Germline V gene data show CDR1 as SNHLY and CDR2 as FYNNEI. V was shortened by 7 bases and J by 4 bases, with 10 bases between the two germline ends. The CDR3 runs 13 residues.

The chain has TRBV19 and TRBJ2-7; 8 bases fit TRBD1. J gave up 4 bases and V 6 bases, and 11 bases lay outside the gene matches. The CDR3 consists of 15 residues. The germline V gene has CDR1 LNHDA and CDR2 SQIVND (reference sequence). The CDR3 here is CASSRTPGQVYEQYF. The CDR3 nucleotides read TGTGCCAGTAGCCGGACCCCGGGACAGGTATACGAGCAGTACTTC. The variable domain in full, completed from reference TRBV19 and TRBJ2-7, reads DGGITQSPKYLFRKEGQNVTLSCEQNLNHDAMYWYRQDPGQGLRLIYYSQIVNDFQKGDIAEGYSVSREKKESFPLTVTSAQKNPTAFYLCASSRTPGQVYEQYFGPGTRLTVT.

This clone was seen more than once but under ten times. The V call is TRBV6-5, the J call TRBJ1-6; D is uncertain. Germline assignment: CDR1 MNHEY and CDR2 SVGAGI. V was shortened by 7 bases and J by 3 bases, with 4 bases between the two germline ends. The CDR3 spans 12 residues. In DNA, the CDR3 is TGTGCCAGCAAGGGCTATAATTCACCCCTCCACTTT. This sequence encodes CASKGYNSPLHF.

This clone was seen a single time. The chain links TRBV28 to TRBJ1-5; 8 nucleotides match TRBD1. The CDR3 sequence is 15 residues long. Germline V gene sequence: CDR1 MDHEN, CDR2 SYDVKM. Trimming removed 7 bases from V and 6 bases from J; junction bases left unmatched: 11. CDR3 sequence (DNA): TGTGCCAGCACCACCCCCACAGGGGGGCGTCAGCCCCAGCATTTT. As protein: CASTTPTGGRQPQHF. Using reference TRBV28 and TRBJ1-5 for the parts outside the CDR3, the full variable domain is DVKVTQSSRYLVKRTGEKVFLECVQDMDHENMFWYRQDPGLGLRLIYFSYDVKMKEKGDIPEGYSVSREKKERFSLILESASTNQTSMYLCASTTPTGGRQPQHFGDGTRLSIL.

This clone showed up just once. The chain employs TRBV19 and TRBJ2-1; TRBD2 is a possible D gene (7 bases). V shed 6 bases and J shed 2 bases, with 17 bases lying between them. The CDR3 has 16 amino acids. Germline-derived CDR1 and CDR2 are LNHDA and SQIVND (reference sequence). The CDR3 DNA sequence: TGTGCCAGTAGCTTGGGGGCTAGCGGCCCCTACAATGAGCAGTTCTTC. The encoded protein is CASSLGASGPYNEQFF.

The chain has TRBV9 and TRBJ2-5; D not resolved. V shed 3 bases and J shed 2 bases, with 8 bases lying between them. Germline loops: CDR1 SGDLS, CDR2 YYNGEE. This CDR3 is 13 amino acids long. DNA of the CDR3: TGTGCCAGCAGCGAGAGCGTTCAAGAGACCCAGTACTTC. It encodes CASSESVQETQYF.